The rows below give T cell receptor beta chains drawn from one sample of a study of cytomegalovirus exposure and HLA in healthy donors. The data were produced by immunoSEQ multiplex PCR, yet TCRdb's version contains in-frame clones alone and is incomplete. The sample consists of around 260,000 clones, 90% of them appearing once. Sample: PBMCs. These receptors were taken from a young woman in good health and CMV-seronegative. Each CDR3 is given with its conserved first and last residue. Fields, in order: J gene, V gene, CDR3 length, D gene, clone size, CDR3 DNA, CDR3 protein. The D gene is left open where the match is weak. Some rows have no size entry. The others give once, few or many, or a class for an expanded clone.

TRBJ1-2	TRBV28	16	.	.	TGTGCCAGCAGTTTCGCGAACCCGGGAGGAAACTATGGCTACACCTTC	CASSFANPGGNYGYTF
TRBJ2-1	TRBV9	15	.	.	TGTGCCAGCAGCCGGTGGGCCGGGACCGACAATGAGCAGTTCTTC	CASSRWAGTDNEQFF
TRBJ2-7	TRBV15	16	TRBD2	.	TGTGCCACCAGCCGGGACGAGGGACTAGCGCTCTACGAGCAGTACTTC	CATSRDEGLALYEQYF
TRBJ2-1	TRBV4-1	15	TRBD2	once	TGCGCCAGCAGCCGAGCTAGCGGGAGCGGCAATGAGCAGTTCTTC	CASSRASGSGNEQFF
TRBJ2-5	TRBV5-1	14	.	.	TGCGCCAGCAGCTTGGTGGGAGCCCAAGAGACCCAGTACTTC	CASSLVGAQETQYF
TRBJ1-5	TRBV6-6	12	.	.	TGTGCCAGCAGTTACGCTGCTCAGCCCCAGCATTTT	CASSYAAQPQHF
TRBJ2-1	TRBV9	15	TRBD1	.	TGTGCCAGCAGCTTCCAGGGGGCGGATTACAATGAGCAGTTCTTC	CASSFQGADYNEQFF
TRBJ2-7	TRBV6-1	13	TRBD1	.	TGTGCCAGCACTTCGGACAGGGTAAGGGAGCAGTACTTC	CASTSDRVREQYF
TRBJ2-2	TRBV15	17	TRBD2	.	TGTGCCACCAGCAGAGATTACGGGGGGTCGAACACCGGGGAGCTGTTTTTT	CATSRDYGGSNTGELFF
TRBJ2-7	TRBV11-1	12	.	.	TGTGCCAGCAGCTTAGAATCGGACAGGCAGTACTTC	CASSLESDRQYF
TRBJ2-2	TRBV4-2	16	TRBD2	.	TGTGCCAGCGACGAAGGGGTTCTAGCGGGAGACGGGGAGCTGTTTTTT	CASDEGVLAGDGELFF
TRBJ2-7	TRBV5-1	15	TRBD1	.	TGCGCCAGCAGCATAGCCGGGACAGTTCCTTACGAGCAGTACTTC	CASSIAGTVPYEQYF
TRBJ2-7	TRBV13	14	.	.	TGTGCCAGCAGCTTAGGGACTAGTTCCTACGAGCAGTACTTC	CASSLGTSSYEQYF
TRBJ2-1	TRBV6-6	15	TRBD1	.	TGTGCCAGCAGGCCGGGACAGGGTACGGGGAATGAGCAGTTCTTC	CASRPGQGTGNEQFF
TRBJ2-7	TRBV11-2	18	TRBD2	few	TGTGCCAGCAGCACCATGAAGGGACTAGCGGGAGTCTCCTACGAGCAGTACTTC	CASSTMKGLAGVSYEQYF
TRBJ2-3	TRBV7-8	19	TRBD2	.	TGTGCCAGCAGCTTAGAACTAGCGGGAGAGTCGATCAGCACAGATACGCAGTATTTT	CASSLELAGESISTDTQYF
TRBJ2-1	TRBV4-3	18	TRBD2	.	TGCGCCAGCAGCCAAGGGAGGTTGGGCGGGAGGCGTCTCAATGAGCAGTTCTTC	CASSQGRLGGRRLNEQFF
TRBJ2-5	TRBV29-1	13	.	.	TGCAGCGCCGACCAGGGAGCCCAAGAGACCCAGTACTTC	CSADQGAQETQYF
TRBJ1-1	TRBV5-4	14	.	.	TGTGCCAGCAGCCGATCAGTTGGGGGCACTGAAGCTTTCTTT	CASSRSVGGTEAFF
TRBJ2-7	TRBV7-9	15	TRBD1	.	TGTGCCAGCAGCTCATCCGGGACAGGGCATCACGAGCAGTACTTC	CASSSSGTGHHEQYF
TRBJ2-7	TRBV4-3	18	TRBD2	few	TGCGCCAGCAGCCAAGATGCCGCGACTAGCGGGAATTTCGACGAGCAGTACTTC	CASSQDAATSGNFDEQYF
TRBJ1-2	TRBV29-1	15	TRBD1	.	TGCAGCGCCCCCAGGGGGGGGATAACTAACTATGGCTACACCTTC	CSAPRGGITNYGYTF